What follows are 21 T cell receptor beta chains derived from one specimen sequenced in a study of graft-versus-host responses after intestinal transplantation. Assay: immunoSEQ multiplex PCR; the TCRdb copy retains only in-frame clones and omits some. This table holds 90,000 to 150,000 clones, 80% to 95% found once. The antigens these receptors bind are not known. Sequencing was performed on unstimulated CD4+ T cells sorted from spleen or lymph node cells, taken before intestinal transplant. These receptor sequences come from a human donor who received an intestinal transplant.

The rearrangement links TRBV7-9 to TRBJ2-7; D uncertain. Germline V gives CDR1 SEHNR, CDR2 FQNEAQ (reference sequence). V lost 7 bases to trimming and J lost 5 bases, with 18 bases between them. The CDR3 totals 14 residues. The CDR3 nucleotides are TGTGCCAGCACCCCCGATCTAGTTGTGGACGAGCAGTACTTC. As protein: CASTPDLVVDEQYF.

The chain has TRBV30 and TRBJ1-1; 8 nucleotides align to TRBD1. This CDR3 region has 15 residues. Germline CDR1 and CDR2: GTSNPN and SVGIG (reference sequence). V lost 3 bases to trimming and J lost 0 bases; unmatched junction nucleotides: 6. CDR3 in amino acids: CAWSRQGRVNTEAFF. The CDR3 region has the DNA TGTGCCTGGAGCCGACAGGGGCGGGTGAACACTGAAGCTTTCTTT.

J is TRBJ2-7 and V is TRBV5-1; 10 nucleotides match TRBD2. This CDR3 has 16 residues. Germline CDR1 is SGHRS and CDR2 is YFSETQ. After removal of 0 bases from V and 1 base from J, the junction contained 4 bases not matched to a gene. The CDR3 DNA follows: TGCGCCAGCAGCTTGGTCGTAGCGGGAGGTTCCTACGAGCAGTACTTC. This encodes CASSLVVAGGSYEQYF.

V usage is TRBV9 and J usage is TRBJ1-1; perhaps TRBD1 as D (6 bases). The CDR3 extends over 17 amino acids. Germline CDR1 SGDLS, CDR2 YYNGEE. V was pared by 6 bases and J by 5 bases, with 26 bases between. CDR3 in amino acids: CASTPATGSPRRTEAFF. Here the CDR3 DNA reads TGTGCCAGCACCCCAGCAACAGGGAGCCCGAGGAGGACTGAAGCTTTCTTT.

J is TRBJ1-1 and V is TRBV2; 8 nucleotides line up with TRBD1. Trimming at V came to 2 bases and at J to 3 bases, leaving 2 bases not matched to a gene. CDR1 is SNHLY, CDR2 FYNNEI, per germline. CDR3 length equals 14 residues. CDR3 amino acids: CASSEWTGYTEAFF. The CDR3 coding sequence is TGTGCCAGCAGTGAATGGACAGGGTACACTGAAGCTTTCTTT.

In its sample, this clone was seen a few times. This chain uses TRBV11-1 with TRBJ2-7; the D is unclear. The germline V and J ends were trimmed by 1 base and 6 bases, with 7 bases remaining between them. The CDR3 contains 12 residues. CDR1 and CDR2 from the germline V gene are SGHAT and FQDESV (reference sequence). CDR3: CASSLGWSEQYF. In DNA form, the CDR3 reads TGTGCCAGCAGCTTAGGATGGAGCGAGCAGTACTTC.

The V call is TRBV19, the J call TRBJ2-2; 12 nucleotides agree with TRBD2. From germline, CDR1 is LNHDA and CDR2 SQIVND (reference sequence). The CDR3 length is 13 residues. Unmatched junction bases numbered 2, after V lost 8 bases and J lost 7 bases. The CDR3 is CASGLAGIGELFF. The CDR3 DNA sequence: TGTGCCAGTGGACTAGCGGGAATCGGGGAGCTGTTTTTT.

The chain employs TRBV27 and TRBJ2-7, with a weak D call TRBD1 (6 bases). Germline assignment: CDR1 MNHEY and CDR2 SMNVEV (reference sequence). The CDR3 is 13 amino acids. The V end lost 7 bases, the J end lost 4 bases, and 14 bases lay between the germline ends. The CDR3 nucleotides are TGTGCCAGCAACCAGGACAGACGATACGAGCAGTACTTC. Its translation is CASNQDRRYEQYF.

V gene TRBV19 combines with J gene TRBJ2-1; D not resolved. CDR3 length: 15 residues. Germline CDR1 is LNHDA and CDR2 is SQIVND (reference sequence). Trimming removed 5 bases at V and 4 bases at J, with 15 bases between. CDR3: CASSPVYLHYNEQFF. The CDR3 DNA sequence: TGTGCCAGTAGTCCCGTTTACCTCCATTACAATGAGCAGTTCTTC.

The chain couples TRBV5-1 to TRBJ2-7; the D gene is possibly TRBD1 (6 bases). Germline CDR1 SGHRS, CDR2 YFSETQ. The V and J ends lost 1 base and 6 bases respectively, with 14 bases between them. The CDR3 is made up of 14 amino acids. The CDR3 coding sequence is TGCGCCAGCAGCTTGTCACAGGGCCGTAGCGAGCAGTACTTC. Protein sequence: CASSLSQGRSEQYF.

V gene TRBV7-9 combines with J gene TRBJ2-3; tentative D call: TRBD1 (5 bases). Trimming left V 1 base short and J 4 bases short, with 18 bases between. CDR3 length equals 17 residues. Germline CDR1 and CDR2: SEHNR and FQNEAQ (reference sequence). For the CDR3, the DNA is TGTGCCAGCAGCTTAGTGGGGCCTAGTAAGTCCCCAGATACGCAGTATTTT. It encodes CASSLVGPSKSPDTQYF.

This clone has a single count. For the CDR3, the DNA is TGTGCCAGCAGCTTCGCGGAGGTAGGTGAAGCTTTCTTT. This translates into CASSFAEVGEAFF. V is TRBV11-2 and J is TRBJ1-1, with no clear D. V lost 3 bases, J lost 7 bases, and 12 bases lay in between. This CDR3 region has 13 residues. CDR1 is SGHAT and CDR2 is FQNNGV in the germline V gene. Full variable domain (missing parts from reference TRBV11-2 and TRBJ1-1): EAGVAQSPRYKIIEKRQSVAFWCNPISGHATLYWYQQILGQGPKLLIQFQNNGVVDDSQLPKDRFSAERLKGVDSTLKIQPAKLEDSAVYLCASSFAEVGEAFFGQGTRLTVV.

This chain joins TRBV2 and TRBJ2-4; D is uncertain. This CDR3 has 13 residues. Between the trimmed V and J ends, which lost 7 bases and 0 bases, there was a span of 7 bases. Per the germline V gene, CDR1 is SNHLY and CDR2 is FYNNEI. The CDR3 loop is CASIPLAKNIQYF. For the CDR3, the DNA is TGTGCCAGCATCCCTCTAGCCAAAAACATTCAGTACTTC.

The V gene is TRBV18, the J gene TRBJ2-3; a possible D gene is TRBD1 (7 bases). V was trimmed by 3 bases and J by 2 bases, leaving 15 bases between them. This CDR3 is built from 16 residues. Germline lookup yields CDR1 KGHSH and CDR2 LQKENI. CDR3: CASSPLMEGATDTQYF. CDR3 DNA: TGTGCCAGCTCACCTCTTATGGAGGGGGCCACAGATACGCAGTATTTT.

The gene calls are TRBV9 and TRBJ2-7; 7 bases line up with TRBD1. J was trimmed by 2 bases and V by 4 bases; bases with no gene match: 9. Germline lookup yields CDR1 SGDLS and CDR2 YYNGEE. This CDR3 has 15 amino acids. CDR3 bases: TGTGCCAGCAGCCCCGACAGGGTTAGGGCCTACGAGCAGTACTTC. This sequence encodes CASSPDRVRAYEQYF.

This clone was recorded a few times. The chain employs TRBV10-3 and TRBJ2-7, with 8 bases matching TRBD2. CDR1 is ENHRY and CDR2 is SYGVKD in the germline V gene. The CDR3 extends over 13 amino acids. Losses at the gene ends were 10 bases for V and 3 bases for J; bases not matched to a gene: 8. CDR3 bases: TGTGCCACTAAAGAGCGGGAGTACTACGAGCAGTACTTC. This gives the protein CATKEREYYEQYF.

This clone was found a few times. The chain links TRBV12-5 to TRBJ2-7; D gene uncertain. The CDR3 totals 12 residues. Germline V lookup: CDR1 LGHNT, CDR2 FRNRAP. V lost 6 bases, J lost 4 bases, and 10 bases lay in between. The CDR3 here is CASGPNRYEQYF. The CDR3 nucleotides read TGTGCTAGTGGCCCGAACCGTTACGAGCAGTACTTC.

The CDR3 is CASSPTASGFTDTQYF. CDR3 nucleotide sequence: TGCGCCAGCAGCCCGACGGCTAGCGGATTCACAGATACGCAGTATTTT. This chain connects TRBV5-1 to TRBJ2-3, with 7 nucleotides matching TRBD2. CDR3 length equals 16 residues. Germline CDR1 SGHRS, CDR2 YFSETQ. V trimming: 4 bases; J trimming: 2 bases; junction bases outside the gene matches: 10.

V usage is TRBV7-9 and J usage is TRBJ2-7, with D perhaps assigned TRBD1 or TRBD2 (6 bases each). Germline V gene sequence: CDR1 SEHNR, CDR2 FQNEAQ (reference sequence). There are 16 residues in the CDR3. V was pared by 4 bases and J by 6 bases, with 22 bases between. This CDR3 is CASSSIPGGELVEQYF. In nucleotides, the CDR3 is TGTGCCAGCAGCTCAATACCCGGGGGCGAATTGGTCGAGCAGTACTTC.

The chain carries TRBV27 and TRBJ2-3; D may be TRBD1 (6 bases). The CDR3 loop spans 15 amino acids. Germline V gives CDR1 MNHEY, CDR2 SMNVEV (reference sequence). V was shortened by 5 bases and J by 6 bases, with 18 bases between the two germline ends. CDR3 region: CASSRGPGESDTQYF. The CDR3 DNA is TGTGCCAGCAGTCGAGGCCCAGGGGAGTCGGATACGCAGTATTTT.

The CDR3 reads CASSVGSDTQYF. The CDR3 nucleotides read TGTGCCAGCAGTGTCGGGTCTGATACGCAGTATTTT. The chain links TRBV6-5 to TRBJ2-3; D call uncertain. Trimming cost V 5 bases and J 6 bases, with 9 bases left between them. This CDR3 comprises 12 residues. Germline values: CDR1 MNHEY, CDR2 SVGAGI.